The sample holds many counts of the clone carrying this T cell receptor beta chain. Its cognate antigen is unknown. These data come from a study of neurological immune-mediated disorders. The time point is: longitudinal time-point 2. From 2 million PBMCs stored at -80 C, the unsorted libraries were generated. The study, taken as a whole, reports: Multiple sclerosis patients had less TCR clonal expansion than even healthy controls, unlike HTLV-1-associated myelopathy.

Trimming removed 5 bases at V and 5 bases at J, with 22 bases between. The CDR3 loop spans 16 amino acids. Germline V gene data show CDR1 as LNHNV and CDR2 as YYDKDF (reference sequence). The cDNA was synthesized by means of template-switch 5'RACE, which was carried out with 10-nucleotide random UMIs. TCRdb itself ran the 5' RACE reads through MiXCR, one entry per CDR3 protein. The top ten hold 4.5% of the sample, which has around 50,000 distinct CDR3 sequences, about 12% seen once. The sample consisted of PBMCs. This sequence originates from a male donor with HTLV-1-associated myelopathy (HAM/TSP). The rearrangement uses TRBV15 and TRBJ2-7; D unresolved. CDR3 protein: CATSVDGPQNLDEQYF. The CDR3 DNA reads TGTGCCACCAGCGTAGACGGGCCCCAAAATCTTGACGAGCAGTACTTC.